Below, 14 T cell receptor beta chains from the same sample are listed, as sequenced in a study of cytomegalovirus exposure and HLA in healthy donors. PCR used 60 Vbeta primers and 13 Jbeta primers. Using immunoSEQ multiplex PCR, the repertoire was profiled, and TCRdb retains in-frame clones only, with some absent. Of 150,000 or so clones in the sample, approximately 81% were seen once. Sequenced material: PBMCs. The receptors come from a man aged 50 or older in good health and CMV-seropositive.

The chain combines TRBV5-6 with TRBJ1-2; no firm D call. Germline V gene data show CDR1 as SGHDT and CDR2 as YYEEEE. The CDR3 spans 13 residues. V shed 1 base and J shed 4 bases, with 8 bases lying between them. The CDR3 region has the DNA TGTGCCAGCAGCTTGTGGCAGTTCTATGGCTACACCTTC. Its translation: CASSLWQFYGYTF.

The chain uses TRBV2 and TRBJ1-5; D is uncertain. V was trimmed by 4 bases and J by 0 bases, leaving 7 bases between them. Germline V gives CDR1 SNHLY, CDR2 FYNNEI. This CDR3 contains 14 residues. The CDR3 coding sequence is TGTGCCAGCAGTGTGGAGTATAGCAATCAGCCCCAGCATTTT. Translating gives CASSVEYSNQPQHF.

DNA for the CDR3: TGTGCCAGCAGCGTAGGGGGGACAGGGTCCTACGAGCAGTACTTC. This encodes CASSVGGTGSYEQYF. The gene calls are TRBV9 and TRBJ2-7; 9 bases are shared with TRBD1. The CDR3 loop spans 15 amino acids. Trimming removed 0 bases from V and 1 base from J; junction bases left unmatched: 2. CDR1 and CDR2 (germline): SGDLS, YYNGEE.

The chain couples TRBV30 to TRBJ2-1; 10 bases map to TRBD2. This CDR3 contains 15 residues. The germline V gene has CDR1 GTSNPN and CDR2 SVGIG (reference sequence). V gave up 1 base and J gave up 6 bases; unmatched junction bases: 6. CDR3 residues: CAWSGAGGVGNEQFF. DNA for the CDR3: TGTGCCTGGAGTGGAGCGGGAGGGGTGGGCAATGAGCAGTTCTTC.

The chain carries TRBV28 and TRBJ1-2; D might be TRBD1 (6 bases). Per germline, CDR1 MDHEN and CDR2 SYDVKM. The CDR3 totals 15 residues. Trimming shortened V by 3 bases and J by 0 bases, and 11 bases separated the two germline ends. The CDR3 loop reads CASSLRGRANYGYTF. The CDR3 nucleotides read TGTGCCAGCAGTTTGAGGGGGAGAGCTAACTATGGCTACACCTTC.

The chain has TRBV4-1 and TRBJ1-1; 7 nucleotides line up with TRBD1. This CDR3 has 15 amino acids. Losses at the gene ends were 10 bases for V and 6 bases for J; bases not matched to a gene: 17. Germline lookup yields CDR1 MGHRA and CDR2 YSYEKL. The CDR3 loop reads CATRGTARGTAEAFF. The CDR3 bases are TGCGCCACCCGGGGAACCGCCAGGGGGACCGCTGAAGCTTTCTTT.

This clone was seen once. Other DNA sequences from this sample encode an identical CDR3 as well. The genes are TRBV5-1 and TRBJ2-2; 11 bases map to TRBD2. Germline V lookup: CDR1 SGHRS, CDR2 YFSETQ. There are 15 residues in the CDR3. J lost 5 bases, V lost 0 bases, and 0 bases had no gene match. The CDR3 DNA sequence: TGCGCCAGCAGCTTGGGACTAGCGGGGACCGGGGAGCTGTTTTTT. Protein: CASSLGLAGTGELFF.

The chain carries TRBV4-2 and TRBJ2-7, with 11 nucleotides matching TRBD2. The germline gives CDR1 LGHNA, CDR2 YNFKEQ. Losses at the gene ends were 3 bases for V and 3 bases for J; bases not matched to a gene: 7. This CDR3 contains 16 residues. CDR3 sequence: CASSQSLAGGFYEQYF. The CDR3 nucleotides are TGTGCCAGCAGCCAGTCGCTAGCGGGGGGCTTCTACGAGCAGTACTTC.

V is TRBV28 and J is TRBJ1-6; TRBD1 is a possible D gene (6 bases). Germline CDR1 and CDR2: MDHEN and SYDVKM. V lost 6 bases, J lost 10 bases, and 16 bases lay in between. This CDR3 is 14 amino acids long. CDR3 loop: CASRSGQRRSPLHF. In nucleotides, the CDR3 is TGTGCCAGCAGGTCAGGACAGAGGCGATCACCCCTCCACTTT.

V gene TRBV5-1 combines with J gene TRBJ1-1; 8 bases align to TRBD1. Trimming cost V 7 bases and J 3 bases; bases outside gene matches: 8. Germline assignment: CDR1 SGHRS and CDR2 YFSETQ. The CDR3 runs 14 residues. The CDR3 here is CASGAGGPYTEAFF. The CDR3 coding sequence is TGCGCCAGCGGGGCAGGGGGCCCGTACACTGAAGCTTTCTTT.

The gene calls are TRBV7-3 and TRBJ2-1, with D maybe TRBD2 (7 bases). Germline loops: CDR1 SGHTA, CDR2 FQGTGA. This CDR3 is built from 15 residues. V was clipped by 4 bases and J by 0 bases, with 10 bases between them. CDR3 DNA: TGTGCCAGCAGCTCGGGGGGCCTCTCCTACAATGAGCAGTTCTTC. Translating it yields CASSSGGLSYNEQFF.

This chain uses TRBV5-1 with TRBJ2-3; 9 nucleotides match TRBD2. Germline loops: CDR1 SGHRS, CDR2 YFSETQ. V lost 5 bases to trimming and J lost 4 bases; unmatched junction nucleotides: 5. The CDR3 extends over 14 amino acids. The CDR3 here is CASRGLAGADTQYF. In DNA, the CDR3 is TGCGCCAGCAGGGGACTAGCCGGGGCAGATACGCAGTATTTT. The full variable domain, rest sourced from reference TRBV5-1 and TRBJ2-3, is KAGVTQTPRYLIKTRGQQVTLSCSPISGHRSVSWYQQTPGQGLQFLFEYFSETQRNKGNFPGRFSGRQFSNSRSEMNVSTLELGDSALYLCASRGLAGADTQYFGPGTRLTVL.

The chain is built from TRBV5-5 and TRBJ2-5; 8 bases are a match to TRBD2. The CDR3 spans 13 residues. J lost 5 bases, V lost 5 bases, and 5 bases had no gene match. Germline V lookup: CDR1 SGHKS, CDR2 YYEKEE (reference sequence). CDR3 sequence reads: CASRRTSTETQYF. The CDR3 DNA sequence: TGTGCCAGCAGACGGACTAGCACTGAGACCCAGTACTTC.

The rearrangement uses TRBV18 and TRBJ1-1, with 8 nucleotides matching TRBD1. The J segment lost 0 bases and the V segment lost 1 base, leaving 4 bases of the junction unmatched. Per the germline V gene, CDR1 is KGHSH and CDR2 is LQKENI. The CDR3 is made up of 16 amino acids. Here the CDR3 DNA reads TGTGCCAGCTCACCACTGACAGGGGAATTGAACACTGAAGCTTTCTTT. Its translation: CASSPLTGELNTEAFF.